The entry below gives a single T cell receptor (beta chain) sequence along with its context. The V and J ends lost 4 bases and 7 bases, in that order; junction bases with no gene match: 2. The CDR3 has 13 residues. Per germline, CDR1 KGHSH and CDR2 LQKENI. This specimen comes from a study of cytomegalovirus exposure and HLA in healthy donors. 60 Vbeta and 13 Jbeta primers were used in PCR. TCRdb keeps only in-frame clones here, not all; method: immunoSEQ multiplex PCR. In total, the table holds over 110,000 clones. The gene calls are TRBV18 and TRBJ2-1, with TRBD2 identical over 9 bases. This TCR derives from a male donor in good health and CMV-seronegative. The specimen was PBMCs. CDR3 protein: CASSRTSVNEQFF. The CDR3, as DNA: TGTGCCAGCTCACGGACTAGCGTTAATGAGCAGTTCTTC.